The following is a TCR beta chain sequence with its context. Original methodology: Estimated nucleated cell counts came from reference gene primer amplification. Assay: immunoSEQ multiplex PCR; the TCRdb copy retains only in-frame clones and omits some. V, J and clone size are those of that table, while D and trimming were read from the DNA. The table includes about 150,000 clones, under 90% detected once. The data originate from a study of blood T cell repertoires in COVID-19. At the level of the study: Some COVID-19 samples were acute and others convalescent; all came from the United States, Italy and Spain. T cells, B-cell-depleted T cells, or PBMCs supplied cDNA or gDNA.

Germline lookup yields CDR1 SGHRS and CDR2 YFSETQ. J gave up 6 bases and V 0 bases, and 6 bases lay outside the gene matches. The CDR3 spans 15 residues. The chain has TRBV5-1 and TRBJ1-1; 9 nucleotides align to TRBD1. The sequenced material came from peripheral blood. This sequence originates from a human donor in a cohort sampled during active COVID-19. CDR3 residues: CASSLAETGGAEAFF. The CDR3 nucleotides are TGCGCCAGCAGCTTGGCCGAGACAGGGGGGGCTGAAGCTTTCTTT. Full variable domain (outside the CDR3, taken from reference TRBV5-1 and TRBJ1-1): KAGVTQTPRYLIKTRGQQVTLSCSPISGHRSVSWYQQTPGQGLQFLFEYFSETQRNKGNFPGRFSGRQFSNSRSEMNVSTLELGDSALYLCASSLAETGGAEAFFGQGTRLTVV.